This T cell receptor (beta chain) was identified during a study of control samples from healthy donors and cancer patients. Generated by immunoSEQ multiplex PCR, the TCRdb table keeps only in-frame clones and is missing some. Of some 130,000 clones in the sample, 90% were seen once. The germline CDR1 and CDR2 sequences are SGHRS and YFSETQ. CDR3 length: 12 residues. V was clipped by 2 bases and J by 8 bases, with 7 bases between them. The chain employs TRBV5-1 and TRBJ1-4, with a weak D call TRBD1 (5 bases). The TCR was taken from a man aged 18 to 29 in good health. The sample comprised blood. CDR3 coding DNA: TGCGCCAGCAGCTTCCCAGGGGAAAAACTGTTTTTT. Translating gives CASSFPGEKLFF.